This T cell receptor beta chain was recorded in a study of beta chain features in type 1 diabetes. Study-wide points: A closer apparent resemblance between naive, central memory and Treg TCRB repertoires was seen in patients than in healthy donors. In every one of the four CD4+ subsets, TCRB CDR3s were moderately but significantly shorter in Type 1 diabetes patients.

The whole isolated RNA underwent reverse transcription, so sequencing captured expressed TCRB transcripts. Clones were sequenced by immunoSEQ multiplex PCR, and TCRdb holds only the in-frame ones, with some missing. The sample includes more than 250,000 clones, roughly a quarter of them seen just once. With respect to this clone: The target antigen is unknown.

Central memory, naive, regulatory and stem cell-like memory CD4+ cells were sorted by CD45RO/CCR7/CD25/CD127/CD95/CD27. Trimming took 6 bases from V and 1 from J, leaving 10 bases between them. Germline V gene data show CDR1 as SQVTM and CDR2 as ANQGSEA. The length of the CDR3 is 14 residues. The chain joins TRBV29-1 to TRBJ2-6, with a weak D call TRBD1 (5 bases). The receptor was derived from a woman between 25 and 40 years old with type 1 diabetes. Sequenced sample: naive CD4+ T cells from blood. The DNA of the CDR3 is TGCAGCGTATATTCAGGGTCTGGGGCCAACGTCCTGACTTTC. Residues: CSVYSGSGANVLTF.